This TCR beta chain was recovered during a study of blood T cell repertoires in COVID-19. Study-level information: The United States, Italy and Spain provided the acute and convalescent COVID-19 samples.

Seattle participants joined during active infection and were tracked over time. Trimming removed 3 bases at V and 6 bases at J, with 11 bases between. The length of the CDR3 is 13 residues. Clones were read by immunoSEQ multiplex PCR, and TCRdb kept only the in-frame ones, dropping some. The sample yields fewer than 300,000 clones, just under 90% seen once. The V and J genes are TRBV12-3 or TRBV12-4 and TRBJ1-1, with D unclear. Sequencing was done on a sample of peripheral blood. The TCR originated in a woman aged 45 to 65 with COVID-19, enrolled during active disease. The CDR3 reads CASSLTPGPEAFF. CDR3 nucleotides: TGTGCCAGCAGTTTGACCCCTGGGCCTGAAGCTTTCTTT.